Following are 8 T cell receptor beta chains from one sample sequenced in a study of blood T cell repertoires in COVID-19. Sequencing used immunoSEQ multiplex PCR; TCRdb keeps in-frame clones, though not all of them. Among hundreds of thousands of clones, around 89% were seen once, and the ten largest hold 1.7%. The sequenced sample was PBMCs or T cells enriched from blood (not recorded which). The receptor set was obtained from a woman between 18 and 30 years old with acute COVID-19.

The CDR3 nucleotides are TGTGCCACCAGCAGAGCTAGAGACAATGAGCAGTTCTTC. The encoded protein is CATSRARDNEQFF. The chain is built from TRBV15 and TRBJ2-1; D gene uncertain. V shed 1 base and J shed 5 bases, with 6 bases lying between them. This CDR3 spans 13 amino acids. In germline, CDR1 is LNHNV, CDR2 YYDKDF (reference sequence).

The chain links TRBV7-3 to TRBJ2-5, with TRBD2 matching 9 bases. The V gene's germline CDR1 is SGHTA and CDR2 FQGTGA. V dropped 2 bases and J dropped 1; count of bases not matched to a gene: 5. The CDR3 spans 16 residues. The CDR3 DNA follows: TGTGCCAGCAGCTTAGGCTCGACTAGCGGCCAAGAGACCCAGTACTTC. Protein product: CASSLGSTSGQETQYF.

This chain joins TRBV19 and TRBJ1-2, with 7 bases fitting TRBD1. Germline CDR1 LNHDA, CDR2 SQIVND (reference sequence). The trim removed 6 bases at V and 8 bases at J, leaving 12 bases unmatched. The CDR3 extends over 14 amino acids. CDR3 in DNA: TGTGCCAGTAGGGGACAGCCGACAAGCTACGGCTACACCTTC. Amino acid sequence: CASRGQPTSYGYTF. Looking up the rest from reference TRBV19 and TRBJ1-2 gives the full variable domain: DGGITQSPKYLFRKEGQNVTLSCEQNLNHDAMYWYRQDPGQGLRLIYYSQIVNDFQKGDIAEGYSVSREKKESFPLTVTSAQKNPTAFYLCASRGQPTSYGYTFGSGTRLTVV.

The CDR3 nucleotides are TGTGCCAGCAGTTTCTCAGCCACAGGGCTAGGCAATCAGCCCCAGCATTTT. It is translated as CASSFSATGLGNQPQHF. The chain employs TRBV28 and TRBJ1-5; D might be TRBD1 (6 bases). V gave up 3 bases and J gave up 2 bases, with 17 bases separating them. Germline CDR1 and CDR2: MDHEN and SYDVKM. This CDR3 comprises 17 residues.

This rearrangement joins TRBV19 to TRBJ1-5; 7 nucleotides line up with TRBD1. The ends lost 6 bases at V and 6 bases at J; junction bases unmatched: 17. Germline V gene sequence: CDR1 LNHDA, CDR2 SQIVND (reference sequence). The CDR3 runs 17 residues. Here the CDR3 reads CASRVTGTVVGFQPQHF. The DNA of the CDR3 is TGTGCCAGTAGGGTGACAGGGACGGTAGTAGGTTTTCAGCCCCAGCATTTT.

The chain has TRBV24-1 and TRBJ2-1, with a weak D call TRBD2 (5 bases). This CDR3 region has 13 residues. Trimming took 8 bases from V and 6 from J, leaving 13 bases between them. The V gene's germline CDR1 is KGHDR and CDR2 SFDVKD. The CDR3 region is CATKAVLGNEQFF. The CDR3 DNA reads TGTGCCACCAAAGCGGTCTTAGGCAATGAGCAGTTCTTC.

This sequence joins TRBV28 and TRBJ2-1, with 7 bases aligning to TRBD2. After removal of 3 bases from V and 12 bases from J, the junction contained 8 bases not matched to a gene. This CDR3 comprises 13 residues. Looked up from germline, CDR1 is MDHEN and CDR2 is SYDVKM. The CDR3 sequence: CASSFLTSEGQFF. The CDR3, as DNA: TGTGCCAGCAGTTTCCTTACTAGCGAGGGGCAGTTCTTC.

V gene TRBV28 combines with J gene TRBJ1-5; tentatively, D is TRBD1 (6 bases). V lost 4 bases and J lost 1, with 14 bases in between. The germline V gene has CDR1 MDHEN and CDR2 SYDVKM. CDR3 length equals 16 residues. The CDR3 sequence is CASSYGQFESNQPQHF. CDR3 bases: TGTGCCAGCAGTTACGGACAGTTCGAAAGCAATCAGCCCCAGCATTTT.